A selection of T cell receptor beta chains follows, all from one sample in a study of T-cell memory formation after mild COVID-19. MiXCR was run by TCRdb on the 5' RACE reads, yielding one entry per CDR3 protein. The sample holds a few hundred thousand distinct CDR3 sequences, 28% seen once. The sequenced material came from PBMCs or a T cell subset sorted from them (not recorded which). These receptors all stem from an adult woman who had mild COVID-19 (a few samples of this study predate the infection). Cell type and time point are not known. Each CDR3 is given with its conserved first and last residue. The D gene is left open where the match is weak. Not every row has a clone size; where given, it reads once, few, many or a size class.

TGTGCCAGCCGTGGGACAGGGGAGACCCAGTACTTC CASRGTGETQYF few TRBJ2-5 TRBD1 TRBV12-3/TRBV12-4
TGTGCCAGCACTCCCCCCCCGAGGCGCCCCTCTGGAAACACCATATATTTT CASTPPPRRPSGNTIYF . TRBJ1-3 . TRBV7-9
TGTGCCAGCACCCAGGGGGGCAGAGAGCAAGAGACCCAGTACTTC CASTQGGREQETQYF few TRBJ2-5 . TRBV7-9
TGCAGCGTTGAACCAGCCGCCGAAAACATTCAGTACTTC CSVEPAAENIQYF once TRBJ2-4 . TRBV29-1
TGTGCCAGCAGCCAAGACAACACAGATACGCAGTATTTT CASSQDNTDTQYF few TRBJ2-3 . TRBV4-2
TGTGCCAGCAGCTTATTCGGGACAGACCGAGAGACCCAGTACTTC CASSLFGTDRETQYF few TRBJ2-5 TRBD1 TRBV7-3
TGCGCCAGCAGCGCCGGGGCCCCTACCCGAGTCAACACTGAAGCTTTCTTT CASSAGAPTRVNTEAFF few TRBJ1-1 . TRBV5-1
TGTGCCAGCAGCTTGGTACGGGGGCAGGGAGATACGCATTATTTT CASSLVRGQGDTHYF . TRBJ2-3 . TRBV7-9
TGTGCCAGCAGCCCTTCACTAGCGGGGCTCTACGAGCAGTACTTC CASSPSLAGLYEQYF . TRBJ2-7 TRBD2 TRBV3-1
TGTGCCAGCAGCCACCATTTGAACACTGAAGCTTTCTTT CASSHHLNTEAFF . TRBJ1-1 . TRBV4-2
TGTGCCAGCAGTTACTCAGCAGGGGCGGATGGCTACACCTTC CASSYSAGADGYTF . TRBJ1-2 . TRBV6-5
TGTGCCACCAGTGTTGGCGGGGGGAGCGGAGAGACCCAGTACTTC CATSVGGGSGETQYF . TRBJ2-5 TRBD2 TRBV24-1
TGCAGTGCCCCAGGGAGCCTGTCCTACAATGAGCAGTTCTTC CSAPGSLSYNEQFF . TRBJ2-1 . TRBV20-1
TGTGCCAGCAGTTTAAAGGGTGGTGGGTCTCAGCCCCAGCATTTT CASSLKGGGSQPQHF . TRBJ1-5 . TRBV12-3/TRBV12-4
TGCAGTGCTAGAGTTAGCGGGGACCCCTACGAGCAGTACTTC CSARVSGDPYEQYF few TRBJ2-7 TRBD2 TRBV20-1
TGTGCCAGCAGCTACTGGGGGAGGGAGGGCACTGAAGCTTTCTTT CASSYWGREGTEAFF . TRBJ1-1 . TRBV7-6
TGTGCCATCAGTGGTCTGGACAACGGGCGTTCAGAGTATGGCTACACCTTC CAISGLDNGRSEYGYTF . TRBJ1-2 . TRBV10-3
TGTGCCAGCAGCTCCCCGGGGTTGATAGGTGATCCCTACGAGCAGTACTTC CASSSPGLIGDPYEQYF . TRBJ2-7 . TRBV13
TGCGCCAGCAGCCAAGGTGGACAGGGGGAATCACCCCTCCACTTT CASSQGGQGESPLHF . TRBJ1-6 TRBD1 TRBV4-1
TGTGCCAGCAGAGGACTAGCGGGGGCATCGGGTACGCAGTATTTT CASRGLAGASGTQYF few TRBJ2-3 TRBD2 TRBV6-5
TGCGCCAGCAGCCACGGGACAGGGGCCTACGAGCAGTACTTC CASSHGTGAYEQYF . TRBJ2-7 TRBD1 TRBV4-1
TGCAGTGCTAGAGATCCGTCCACAGGGTTGGACGAGCAGTACTTC CSARDPSTGLDEQYF . TRBJ2-7 . TRBV20-1
TGTGCCAGCAGGGGGGACAGTCGGGATGGCTACACCTTC CASRGDSRDGYTF few TRBJ1-2 TRBD1 TRBV6-1
TGCGCCAGCAGCCCGGGACACAACACAGATACGCAGTATTTT CASSPGHNTDTQYF few TRBJ2-3 . TRBV4-3
TGTGCCAGCAGCCCTTCAGGGGGATCTAATGAAAAACTGTTTTTT CASSPSGGSNEKLFF . TRBJ1-4 TRBD1 TRBV3-1
TGTGCCAGCAGCATGCGACAGAGACCCTATTATGGCTACACCTTC CASSMRQRPYYGYTF few TRBJ1-2 . TRBV7-2
TGCAGTGCTAGAATTAGCGGGAGGATATCCAATGAGCAGTTCTTC CSARISGRISNEQFF few TRBJ2-1 TRBD2 TRBV20-1
TGTGCCACCAGTGATGAGGGGTCCTACAATGAGCAGTTCTTC CATSDEGSYNEQFF once TRBJ2-1 . TRBV24-1
TGTGCCACCAGTGACTCCCCGCTAGCGACCTCTGGGAAGCAGTACTTC CATSDSPLATSGKQYF few TRBJ2-7 . TRBV24-1
TGTGCCAGCAGCCAAGGGGTTAGTAGCGGGGATGAAGAGACCCAGTACTTC CASSQGVSSGDEETQYF few TRBJ2-5 TRBD2 TRBV4-2
TGCAGCGTTGGTTCCTCTTCCTACGAGCAGTACTTC CSVGSSSYEQYF few TRBJ2-7 . TRBV29-1
TGTGCCACCAGCAGAATCACAGGCTACGAGCAGTACTTC CATSRITGYEQYF few TRBJ2-7 . TRBV15
TGCGCCAGCAGCTTGGTCGGCAGGATCGTCACCGGGGAGCTGTTTTTT CASSLVGRIVTGELFF . TRBJ2-2 . TRBV5-1
TGCGCCAGCAGCTTGGCCACGTTAGCCGTAACAGATACGCAGTATTTT CASSLATLAVTDTQYF once TRBJ2-3 . TRBV5-1
TGTGCCAGTAGTTCATACAGGGGGCAGGGTCAGCCCCAGCATTTT CASSSYRGQGQPQHF few TRBJ1-5 TRBD1 TRBV19
TGTGCCAGCAGCCCCGGTGGAGTGCCCAACTCCTACGAGCAGTACTTC CASSPGGVPNSYEQYF . TRBJ2-7 . TRBV9
TGTGCCAGCAGTTTCCTAGCGGTGCAGCACGAGCAGTACTTC CASSFLAVQHEQYF few TRBJ2-7 TRBD2 TRBV6-5
TGTGCCAGCAGCGTAGCAGGGGGAGACGAGCAGTACTTC CASSVAGGDEQYF . TRBJ2-7 TRBD1 TRBV9
TGTGCCAGCAGTTTTACCGGACAGGTCAATGAGCAGTTCTTC CASSFTGQVNEQFF few TRBJ2-1 TRBD1 TRBV5-6